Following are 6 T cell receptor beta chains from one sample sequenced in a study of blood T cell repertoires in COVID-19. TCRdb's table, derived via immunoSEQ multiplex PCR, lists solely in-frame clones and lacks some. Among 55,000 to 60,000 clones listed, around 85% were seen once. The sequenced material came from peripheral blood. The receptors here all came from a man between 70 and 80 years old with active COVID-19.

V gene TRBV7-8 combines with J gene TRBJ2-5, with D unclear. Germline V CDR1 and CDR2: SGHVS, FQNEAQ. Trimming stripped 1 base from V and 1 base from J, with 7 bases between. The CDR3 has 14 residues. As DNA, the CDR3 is TGTGCCAGCAGCTTAGGTGGCAGCCAAGAGACCCAGTACTTC. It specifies CASSLGGSQETQYF.

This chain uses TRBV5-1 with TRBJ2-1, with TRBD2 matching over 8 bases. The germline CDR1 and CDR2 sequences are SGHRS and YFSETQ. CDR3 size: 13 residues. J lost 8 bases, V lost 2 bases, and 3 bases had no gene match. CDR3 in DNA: TGCGCCAGCAGCTTCCGGGGGGGTGATGAGCAGTTCTTC. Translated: CASSFRGGDEQFF.

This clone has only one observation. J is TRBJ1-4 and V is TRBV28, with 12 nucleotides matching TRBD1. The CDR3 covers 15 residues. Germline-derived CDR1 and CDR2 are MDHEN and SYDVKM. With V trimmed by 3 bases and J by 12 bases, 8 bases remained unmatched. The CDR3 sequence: CASSLIGTGGAELFF. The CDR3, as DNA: TGTGCCAGCAGTTTGATTGGGACAGGGGGCGCGGAACTGTTTTTT. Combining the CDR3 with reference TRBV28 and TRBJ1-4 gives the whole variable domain DVKVTQSSRYLVKRTGEKVFLECVQDMDHENMFWYRQDPGLGLRLIYFSYDVKMKEKGDIPEGYSVSREKKERFSLILESASTNQTSMYLCASSLIGTGGAELFFGSGTQLSVL.

CDR3 coding DNA: TGTGCCAGCAGCGCCAGGATCATGAACACTGAAGCTTTCTTT. Translated: CASSARIMNTEAFF. This chain uses TRBV3-1 (or the pseudogene TRBV3-2) with TRBJ1-1; D is uncertain. The V gene's germline CDR1 is LGHDT and CDR2 YNNKEL (reference sequence). This CDR3 comprises 14 residues. V dropped 5 bases and J dropped 0 bases, with 10 bases sitting between them.

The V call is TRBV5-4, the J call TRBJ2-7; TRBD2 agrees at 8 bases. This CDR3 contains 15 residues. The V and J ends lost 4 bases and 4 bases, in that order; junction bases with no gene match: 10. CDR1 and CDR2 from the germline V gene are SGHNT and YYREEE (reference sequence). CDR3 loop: CASSEPGLGGYEQYF. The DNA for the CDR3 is TGTGCCAGCAGCGAACCGGGACTAGGAGGGTACGAGCAGTACTTC. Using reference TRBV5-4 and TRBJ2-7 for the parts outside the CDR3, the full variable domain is ETGVTQSPTHLIKTRGQQVTLRCSSQSGHNTVSWYQQALGQGPQFIFQYYREEENGRGNFPPRFSGLQFPNYSSELNVNALELDDSALYLCASSEPGLGGYEQYFGPGTRLTVT.

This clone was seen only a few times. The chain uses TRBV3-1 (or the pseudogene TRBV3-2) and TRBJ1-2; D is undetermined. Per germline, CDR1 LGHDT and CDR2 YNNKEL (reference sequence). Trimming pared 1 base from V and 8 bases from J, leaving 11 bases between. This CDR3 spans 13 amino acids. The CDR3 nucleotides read TGTGCCAGCAGCCAAGTAATAGCCGGCGGCTACACCTTC. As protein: CASSQVIAGGYTF.